This T cell receptor (beta chain) was documented in a study of blood T cell repertoires in COVID-19. The germline CDR1 and CDR2 sequences are MDHEN and SYDVKM. Trimming pared 1 base from V and 0 bases from J, leaving 3 bases between. This CDR3 comprises 14 residues. Using immunoSEQ multiplex PCR, the repertoire was profiled, and TCRdb retains in-frame clones only, with some absent. The sample lists fewer than 300,000 clones, more than 65% seen once, with roughly 14% in the top ten. The sample consisted of peripheral blood. The chain couples TRBV28 to TRBJ1-4; D remains unclear. This clonotype originated in a person aged 70 to 85 with COVID-19, enrolled during active disease. The CDR3 DNA is TGTGCCAGCAGTTTATCTGCAACTAATGAAAAACTGTTTTTT. Residues: CASSLSATNEKLFF. Supplemented by reference TRBV28 and TRBJ1-4, the full variable domain reads DVKVTQSSRYLVKRTGEKVFLECVQDMDHENMFWYRQDPGLGLRLIYFSYDVKMKEKGDIPEGYSVSREKKERFSLILESASTNQTSMYLCASSLSATNEKLFFGSGTQLSVL.